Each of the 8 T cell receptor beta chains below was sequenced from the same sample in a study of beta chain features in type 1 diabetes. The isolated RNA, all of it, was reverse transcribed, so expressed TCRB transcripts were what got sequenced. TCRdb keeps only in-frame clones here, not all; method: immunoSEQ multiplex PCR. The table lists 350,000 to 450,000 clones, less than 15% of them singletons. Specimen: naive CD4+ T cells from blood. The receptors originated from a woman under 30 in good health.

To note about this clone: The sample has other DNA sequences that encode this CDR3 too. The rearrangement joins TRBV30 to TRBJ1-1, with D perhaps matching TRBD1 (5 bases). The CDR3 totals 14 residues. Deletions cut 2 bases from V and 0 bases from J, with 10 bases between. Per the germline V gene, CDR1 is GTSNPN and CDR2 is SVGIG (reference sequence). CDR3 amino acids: CAWSRGAMNTEAFF. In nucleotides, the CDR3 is TGTGCCTGGAGTAGGGGCGCGATGAACACTGAAGCTTTCTTT.

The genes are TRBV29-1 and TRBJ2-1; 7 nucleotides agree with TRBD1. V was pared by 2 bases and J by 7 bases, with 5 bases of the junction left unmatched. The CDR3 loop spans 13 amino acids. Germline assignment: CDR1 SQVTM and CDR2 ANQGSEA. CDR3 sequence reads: CSVEIRGWNEQFF. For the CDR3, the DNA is TGCAGCGTTGAAATCAGGGGGTGGAATGAGCAGTTCTTC.

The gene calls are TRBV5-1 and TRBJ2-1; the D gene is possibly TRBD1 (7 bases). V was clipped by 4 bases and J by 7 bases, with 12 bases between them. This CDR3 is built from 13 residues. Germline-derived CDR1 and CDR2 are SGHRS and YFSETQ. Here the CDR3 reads CASSGGTANEQFF. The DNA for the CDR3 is TGCGCCAGCAGCGGGGGGACAGCGAATGAGCAGTTCTTC.

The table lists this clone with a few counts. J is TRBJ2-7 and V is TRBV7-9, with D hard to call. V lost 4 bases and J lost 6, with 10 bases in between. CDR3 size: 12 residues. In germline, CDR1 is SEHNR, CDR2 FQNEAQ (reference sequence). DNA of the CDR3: TGTGCCAGCAGCTCCATTTCAGGCGAGCAGTACTTC. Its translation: CASSSISGEQYF.

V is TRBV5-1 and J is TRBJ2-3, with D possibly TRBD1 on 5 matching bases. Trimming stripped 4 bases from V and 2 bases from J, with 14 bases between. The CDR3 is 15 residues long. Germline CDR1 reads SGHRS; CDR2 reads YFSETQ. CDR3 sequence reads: CASSPADSLTDTQYF. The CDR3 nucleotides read TGCGCCAGCAGCCCAGCCGACAGCCTCACAGATACGCAGTATTTT.

Here the CDR3 DNA reads TGCAGCGTTGAACCCCAGGACAGAAACACTGAAGCTTTCTTT. Its protein is CSVEPQDRNTEAFF. The chain uses TRBV29-1 and TRBJ1-1, with D possibly matching TRBD1 (6 bases). This CDR3 has 14 residues. In germline, CDR1 is SQVTM, CDR2 ANQGSEA. V was pared by 2 bases and J by 2 bases, with 12 bases between.

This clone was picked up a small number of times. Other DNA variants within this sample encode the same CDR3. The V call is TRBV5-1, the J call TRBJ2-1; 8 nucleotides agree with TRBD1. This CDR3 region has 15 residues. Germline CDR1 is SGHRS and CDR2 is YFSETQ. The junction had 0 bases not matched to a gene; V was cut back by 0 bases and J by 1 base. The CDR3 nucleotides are TGCGCCAGCAGCTTGGGACAGGGGTCCTACAATGAGCAGTTCTTC. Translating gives CASSLGQGSYNEQFF.

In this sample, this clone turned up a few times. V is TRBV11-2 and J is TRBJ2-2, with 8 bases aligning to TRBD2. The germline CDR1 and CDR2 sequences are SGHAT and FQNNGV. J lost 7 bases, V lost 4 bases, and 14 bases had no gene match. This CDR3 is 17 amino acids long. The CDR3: CASSSRSGGTYRGELFF. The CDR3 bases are TGTGCCAGCAGCTCCCGATCGGGGGGGACATACCGCGGGGAGCTGTTTTTT.